These 19 T cell receptor beta chains were all obtained from the same sample, sequenced in a study of OX40 agonist ivuxolimab in advanced cancers. Here immunoSEQ multiplex PCR was the method, and the copy in TCRdb shows in-frame clones only, minus some. The sample has 65,000 to 100,000 clones, roughly 94% seen once. The material was CD4+ or CD8+ T cells sorted from blood, obtained in a trial of the OX40 agonist ivuxolimab. The receptors shown here come from an adult with an advanced solid tumor such as melanoma, head and neck, liver or kidney cancer.

The chain carries TRBV6-5 and TRBJ1-2, with a tentative D call TRBD1 (5 bases). This CDR3 is 14 amino acids long. Trimming left V 2 bases short and J 6 bases short, with 13 bases between. The germline gives CDR1 MNHEY, CDR2 SVGAGI. CDR3 loop: CASSYPGGENGYTF. In DNA, the CDR3 is TGTGCCAGCAGTTACCCCGGGGGAGAGAATGGCTACACCTTC.

The rearrangement uses TRBV13 and TRBJ2-1; D possibly uses TRBD1 or TRBD2 (5 bases each). The CDR3 is 14 amino acids. Per germline, CDR1 PRHDT and CDR2 FYEKMQ (reference sequence). V lost 6 bases and J 5 bases, leaving 14 bases between the germline ends. CDR3 DNA sequence: TGTGCCAGCAGTTCCGACAGAGGGGACAATGAGCAGTTCTTC. It encodes CASSSDRGDNEQFF. Variable domain in full (rest from reference TRBV13 and TRBJ2-1): AAGVIQSPRHLIKEKRETATLKCYPIPRHDTVYWYQQGPGQDPQFLISFYEKMQSDKGSIPDRFSAQQFSDYHSELNMSSLELGDSALYFCASSSDRGDNEQFFGPGTRLTVL.

The V call is TRBV6-5, the J call TRBJ2-7; D unclear. This CDR3 has 13 residues. V shed 0 bases and J shed 5 bases, with 8 bases lying between them. Germline CDR1 is MNHEY and CDR2 is SVGAGI. The CDR3 region has the DNA TGTGCCAGCAGTTACTCGAGTGGGGACGAGCAGTACTTC. Protein: CASSYSSGDEQYF.

The CDR3 loop reads CASSPPTSTDTQYF. The CDR3 DNA reads TGTGCCAGCTCACCACCGACTAGCACAGATACGCAGTATTTT. The chain is built from TRBV18 and TRBJ2-3; D gene unclear. Looked up from germline, CDR1 is KGHSH and CDR2 is LQKENI. V lost 0 bases and J lost 0, with 4 bases in between. The CDR3 is 14 amino acids. The variable domain in full, with the rest retrieved from reference TRBV18 and TRBJ2-3, is NAGVMQNPRHLVRRRGQEARLRCSPMKGHSHVYWYRQLPEEGLKFMVYLQKENIIDESGMPKERFSAEFPKEGPSILRIQQVVRGDSAAYFCASSPPTSTDTQYFGPGTRLTVL.

The J gene is TRBJ2-3, the V gene TRBV27, with D hard to call. The germline CDR1 and CDR2 sequences are MNHEY and SMNVEV (reference sequence). The CDR3 is 12 residues long. The V and J ends lost 5 bases and 5 bases respectively, with 8 bases between them. The CDR3 bases are TGTGCCAGCAGTCATCCCGAAGATACGCAGTATTTT. Residues: CASSHPEDTQYF.

The chain couples TRBV5-8 to TRBJ1-2, with a tentative D call TRBD1 (5 bases). The germline CDR1 and CDR2 sequences are SGHTS and YDEGEE. The CDR3 runs 16 residues. Trimming shortened V by 1 base and J by 5 bases, and 18 bases separated the two germline ends. The CDR3 protein is CASSLRDYGAAYGYTF. CDR3 nucleotide sequence: TGTGCCAGCAGCTTGAGGGATTATGGGGCCGCGTATGGCTACACCTTC. Complete variable domain (other parts from reference TRBV5-8 and TRBJ1-2): EAGVTQSPTHLIKTRGQQATLRCSPISGHTSVYWYQQALGLGLQFLLWYDEGEERNRGNFPPRFSGRQFPNYSSELNVNALELEDSALYLCASSLRDYGAAYGYTFGSGTRLTVV.

The table lists this clone with a few counts. The chain joins TRBV27 to TRBJ1-5; D is ambiguous. The germline V and J ends were trimmed by 4 bases and 5 bases, with 12 bases remaining between them. This CDR3 contains 14 residues. Germline CDR1 and CDR2: MNHEY and SMNVEV (reference sequence). The CDR3 DNA reads TGTGCCAGCAGTTCGGCAGGCCCCCATCAGCCCCAGCATTTT. Protein sequence: CASSSAGPHQPQHF.

V gene TRBV14 combines with J gene TRBJ2-1; 7 positions agree with TRBD2. V gave up 1 base and J gave up 7 bases; unmatched junction bases: 7. Germline assignment: CDR1 SGHDN and CDR2 FVKESK. CDR3 size: 15 residues. This CDR3 is CASSQGVSGPNEQFF. The CDR3 DNA follows: TGTGCCAGCAGCCAAGGGGTTAGCGGGCCGAATGAGCAGTTCTTC. The entire variable domain, with the rest obtained from reference TRBV14 and TRBJ2-1, is as follows: EAGVTQFPSHSVIEKGQTVTLRCDPISGHDNLYWYRRVMGKEIKFLLHFVKESKQDESGMPNNRFLAERTGGTYSTLKVQPAELEDSGVYFCASSQGVSGPNEQFFGPGTRLTVL.

The V call is TRBV28, the J call TRBJ2-5; D is perhaps TRBD2 (6 bases). V dropped 3 bases and J dropped 11 bases, with 10 bases sitting between them. In germline, CDR1 is MDHEN, CDR2 SYDVKM. This CDR3 contains 11 residues. The CDR3: CASSLGLLQYF. CDR3 nucleotides: TGTGCCAGCAGTTTGGGACTCCTTCAGTACTTC.

The gene calls are TRBV19 and TRBJ2-7, with D unresolved. This CDR3 has 16 amino acids. V lost 5 bases to trimming and J lost 2 bases, with 19 bases between them. Germline CDR1 and CDR2: LNHDA and SQIVND (reference sequence). CDR3 DNA sequence: TGTGCCAGTAGTGTAAATAAAGAACAGCCAACCTACGAGCAGTACTTC. It codes for CASSVNKEQPTYEQYF.

This clone showed up just once. The chain recombines TRBV19 with TRBJ2-6, with 8 nucleotides matching TRBD1. The junction had 8 bases not matched to a gene; V was cut back by 8 bases and J by 2 bases. The CDR3 is 16 amino acids. Germline CDR1 LNHDA, CDR2 SQIVND (reference sequence). CDR3 in amino acids: CASGQGPPPGANVLTF. CDR3 bases: TGTGCCAGTGGACAGGGCCCTCCTCCTGGGGCCAACGTCCTGACTTTC. Variable domain in full (rest from reference TRBV19 and TRBJ2-6): DGGITQSPKYLFRKEGQNVTLSCEQNLNHDAMYWYRQDPGQGLRLIYYSQIVNDFQKGDIAEGYSVSREKKESFPLTVTSAQKNPTAFYLCASGQGPPPGANVLTFGAGSRLTVL.

The genes are TRBV30 and TRBJ2-1; D possibly corresponds to TRBD2 (5 bases). The CDR3 has 14 amino acids. The V gene's germline CDR1 is GTSNPN and CDR2 SVGIG (reference sequence). Trimming left V 0 bases short and J 7 bases short, with 13 bases between. The CDR3 region has the DNA TGTGCCTGGAGTGTACTAGTGGTCGTAAATGAGCAGTTCTTC. This codes for CAWSVLVVVNEQFF.

This clone came up a few times. This CDR3 is also generated by other DNA sequences in the sample. The rearrangement links TRBV27 to TRBJ1-6, with D perhaps matching TRBD1 (6 bases). V lost 5 bases to trimming and J lost 10 bases, with 9 bases between them. Germline lookup yields CDR1 MNHEY and CDR2 SMNVEV (reference sequence). CDR3 length equals 12 residues. The CDR3 bases are TGTGCCAGCAGTCCCAGGGGCTCACCCCTCCACTTT. It is translated as CASSPRGSPLHF.

This sequence joins TRBV5-6 and TRBJ1-1; no definite D call. Germline V gene data show CDR1 as SGHDT and CDR2 as YYEEEE. This CDR3 has 13 amino acids. Between the trimmed V and J ends, which lost 4 bases and 6 bases, there was a span of 13 bases. The CDR3, as DNA: TGTGCCAGCAGCCTAGCACAGTCTTCTGAAGCTTTCTTT. Translation gives CASSLAQSSEAFF.

The V call is TRBV12-5, the J call TRBJ1-3, with D unresolved. With 1 base removed from V and 0 bases from J, the gap between germline ends came to 7 bases. The V gene's germline CDR1 is LGHNT and CDR2 FRNRAP. The CDR3 totals 15 residues. The CDR3, as DNA: TGTGCTAGTGGTTTGGACCCAGACTCTGGAAACACCATATATTTT. This encodes CASGLDPDSGNTIYF.

V usage is TRBV11-2 and J usage is TRBJ2-7, with no clear D. V dropped 0 bases and J dropped 3 bases, with 6 bases sitting between them. CDR1 is SGHAT, CDR2 FQNNGV, per germline. CDR3 length: 13 amino acids. The CDR3 sequence: CASSLEVSYEQYF. In nucleotides, the CDR3 is TGTGCCAGCAGCTTAGAGGTCAGCTACGAGCAGTACTTC.

This sequence joins TRBV27 and TRBJ2-7; 7 bases fit TRBD1. The CDR3 loop spans 15 amino acids. With V trimmed by 6 bases and J by 2 bases, 10 bases remained unmatched. CDR1 and CDR2 from the germline V gene are MNHEY and SMNVEV (reference sequence). CDR3 sequence: CASSEIRGPTYEQYF. As DNA, the CDR3 is TGTGCCAGCAGCGAGATAAGGGGGCCAACCTACGAGCAGTACTTC.

This clone was detected once. The chain carries TRBV15 and TRBJ2-1; perhaps TRBD1 as D (6 bases). This CDR3 comprises 14 residues. V lost 3 bases and J lost 9, with 15 bases in between. Per the germline V gene, CDR1 is LNHNV and CDR2 is YYDKDF (reference sequence). The chain's CDR3 is CATSSYRDGGEQFF. CDR3 nucleotide sequence: TGTGCCACCAGCAGTTACAGGGACGGAGGTGAGCAGTTCTTC.

The V gene is TRBV11-2, the J gene TRBJ1-3, with D perhaps TRBD1 (6 bases). The CDR3 is made up of 11 amino acids. Germline V gene data show CDR1 as SGHAT and CDR2 as FQNNGV. Trimming took 5 bases from V and 11 from J, leaving 10 bases between them. The CDR3 DNA is TGTGCCAGCAGCCACAGGGTGGCCATATATTTT. Residues: CASSHRVAIYF.